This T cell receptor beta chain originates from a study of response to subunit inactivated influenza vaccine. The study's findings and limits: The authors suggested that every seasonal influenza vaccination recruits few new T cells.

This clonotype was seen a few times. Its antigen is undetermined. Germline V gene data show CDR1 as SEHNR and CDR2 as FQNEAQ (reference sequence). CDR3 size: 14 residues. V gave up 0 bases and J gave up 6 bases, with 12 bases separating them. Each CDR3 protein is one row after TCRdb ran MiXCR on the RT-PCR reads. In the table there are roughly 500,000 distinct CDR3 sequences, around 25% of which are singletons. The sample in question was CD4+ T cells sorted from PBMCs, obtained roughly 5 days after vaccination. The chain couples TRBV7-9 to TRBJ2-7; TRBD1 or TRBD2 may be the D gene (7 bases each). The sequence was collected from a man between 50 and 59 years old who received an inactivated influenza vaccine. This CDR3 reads CASSLAAGGGEQYF. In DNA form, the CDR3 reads TGTGCCAGCAGCTTAGCTGCAGGGGGGGGCGAGCAGTACTTC.